One and the same sample provided the 26 T cell receptor beta chains below, sequenced in a study of cytomegalovirus exposure and HLA in healthy donors (TCRdb year 2017). The receptor library was made with the immunoSEQ multiplex PCR assay. For the multiplex PCR, a mixture combining 60 forward primers for TCR Vbeta segments and 13 reverse primers for TCR Jbeta segments was used. TCRdb took this table from immuneACCESS and kept in-frame rearrangements with V and J called. Such tables lack part of the clones; where checked against another copy, unresolved V genes explain under half of the gap, and the rest is unexplained. The sample records roughly 100,000 clones, roughly 79% of which are singletons. The ten biggest clones cover 4.9% of the sample. Sequencing was performed on PBMCs. Every receptor here comes from a woman aged 40 to 50 in good health and CMV-seronegative.

This chain uses TRBV5-4 with TRBJ2-1, with a tentative D call TRBD2 (5 bases). With 0 bases removed from V and 0 bases from J, the gap between germline ends came to 13 bases. The CDR3 is 17 residues long. Germline CDR1 is SGHNT and CDR2 is YYREEE (reference sequence). The CDR3 here is CASSLAASSRSYNEQFF. The CDR3 region has the DNA TGTGCCAGCAGCTTGGCGGCTAGCTCTCGCTCCTACAATGAGCAGTTCTTC.

V gene TRBV7-3 combines with J gene TRBJ2-1; 10 bases are shared with TRBD2. V shed 5 bases, J shed 8 bases, and the junction held 6 bases outside the gene matches. Germline V gives CDR1 SGHTA, CDR2 FQGTGA. This CDR3 spans 14 amino acids. The CDR3: CASSPAGGPDEQFF. The CDR3 DNA reads TGTGCCAGCAGCCCAGCGGGGGGGCCAGATGAGCAGTTCTTC.

The rearrangement uses TRBV30 and TRBJ1-2; D unclear. Germline assignment: CDR1 GTSNPN and CDR2 SVGIG (reference sequence). The CDR3 sequence is 13 residues long. The V end was cut by 0 bases, the J end by 0 bases, with 5 bases between. CDR3 amino acids: CAWSVQTNYGYTF. The DNA for the CDR3 is TGTGCCTGGAGTGTGCAGACTAACTATGGCTACACCTTC.

The chain is built from TRBV11-3 and TRBJ2-3, with D perhaps TRBD1 (6 bases). This CDR3 comprises 16 residues. Germline-derived CDR1 and CDR2 are SGHNT and YENEEA. Trimming removed 5 bases at V and 2 bases at J, with 17 bases between. In nucleotides, the CDR3 is TGTGCCAGCAGCCAGTCCGGAGTGGGGGCCACAGATACGCAGTATTTT. Its protein is CASSQSGVGATDTQYF.

This clone occurred a few times. The chain employs TRBV5-1 and TRBJ2-7; 7 nucleotides agree with TRBD1. The CDR3 length is 13 residues. The ends lost 7 bases at V and 2 bases at J; junction bases unmatched: 6. CDR1 is SGHRS, CDR2 YFSETQ, per germline. The CDR3 sequence: CASSKQGTYEQYF. In DNA, the CDR3 is TGCGCCAGCTCAAAACAGGGGACCTACGAGCAGTACTTC.

V usage is TRBV30 and J usage is TRBJ2-2; D ambiguous. Germline CDR1 GTSNPN, CDR2 SVGIG (reference sequence). CDR3 size: 11 residues. V lost 4 bases, J lost 6 bases, and 6 bases lay in between. The CDR3 DNA follows: TGTGCCTGGAACTCCGCCGGGGAGCTGTTTTTT. Protein: CAWNSAGELFF.

CDR3 DNA sequence: TGTGCCAGCAGCCAAGAGTCTAGCATGGGGACCGGGGAGCTGTTTTTT. It translates to CASSQESSMGTGELFF. The rearrangement links TRBV4-2 to TRBJ2-2; a weak D match, TRBD2 (5 bases). Germline V gives CDR1 LGHNA, CDR2 YNFKEQ. The V and J ends lost 0 bases and 5 bases respectively, with 13 bases between them. This CDR3 has 16 residues.

The V call is TRBV10-3, the J call TRBJ2-1, with a possible D match to TRBD2 (7 bases). The CDR3 consists of 15 residues. CDR1 is ENHRY, CDR2 SYGVKD, per germline. The V gene lost 6 bases and the J gene lost 2 bases, with 14 bases spanning the gap. The CDR3 sequence: CAIRMGGGPYNEQFF. CDR3 DNA sequence: TGTGCCATCAGGATGGGGGGGGGCCCCTACAATGAGCAGTTCTTC.

The rearrangement links TRBV7-2 to TRBJ2-5; possible D gene TRBD2, 5 bases. The germline V gene encodes CDR1 SGHTA and CDR2 FQGNSA. This CDR3 is built from 14 residues. V lost 5 bases to trimming and J lost 5 bases, with 15 bases between them. The CDR3 region is CASSHSGFRETQYF. Here the CDR3 DNA reads TGTGCCAGCAGCCACTCGGGGTTTCGGGAGACCCAGTACTTC.

This chain uses TRBV6-1 with TRBJ2-7, with D possibly matching TRBD1 (6 bases). This CDR3 has 13 residues. With 5 bases removed from V and 5 bases from J, the gap between germline ends came to 13 bases. CDR1 MNHNS and CDR2 SASEGT come from the germline V gene. CDR3 amino acids: CASSYTGFNEQYF. CDR3 nucleotides: TGTGCCAGCAGTTATACAGGGTTCAACGAGCAGTACTTC.

V and J are TRBV7-2 and TRBJ2-5; D gene unclear. Germline CDR1 reads SGHTA; CDR2 reads FQGNSA. The length of the CDR3 is 14 residues. With 5 bases removed from V and 5 bases from J, the gap between germline ends came to 15 bases. Written as DNA, the CDR3 is TGTGCCAGCAGCCCAGAGGTCCTGAGGGAGACCCAGTACTTC. This sequence encodes CASSPEVLRETQYF.

The chain links TRBV5-5 to TRBJ1-6; D is possibly TRBD1 (6 bases). CDR1 and CDR2 from the germline V gene are SGHKS and YYEKEE (reference sequence). V was pared by 6 bases and J by 7 bases, with 14 bases between. The length of the CDR3 is 14 residues. The CDR3 is CASNKRQENSPLHF. The CDR3 DNA follows: TGTGCCAGCAACAAAAGACAGGAAAATTCACCCCTCCACTTT.

The chain is built from TRBV18 and TRBJ1-1; 8 bases match TRBD1. This CDR3 has 13 amino acids. Trimming at V came to 3 bases and at J to 4 bases, leaving 1 base not matched to a gene. The germline gives CDR1 KGHSH, CDR2 LQKENI. The CDR3 nucleotides read TGTGCCAGCTCACCGACAGGGGTCACTGAAGCTTTCTTT. Its protein is CASSPTGVTEAFF. The whole variable domain, remainder taken from reference TRBV18 and TRBJ1-1, is NAGVMQNPRHLVRRRGQEARLRCSPMKGHSHVYWYRQLPEEGLKFMVYLQKENIIDESGMPKERFSAEFPKEGPSILRIQQVVRGDSAAYFCASSPTGVTEAFFGQGTRLTVV.

The chain joins TRBV7-9 to TRBJ2-1, with 10 bases fitting TRBD1. Germline assignment: CDR1 SEHNR and CDR2 FQNEAQ (reference sequence). J lost 1 base, V lost 5 bases, and 5 bases had no gene match. The length of the CDR3 is 16 residues. The CDR3: CASSEQDRGSYNEQFF. CDR3 coding DNA: TGTGCCAGCAGCGAACAGGACAGGGGGTCCTACAATGAGCAGTTCTTC.

This chain links TRBV6-5 with TRBJ2-3; D might be TRBD1 (5 bases). The V gene lost 6 bases and the J gene lost 0 bases, with 10 bases spanning the gap. The CDR3 is 14 amino acids. CDR1 MNHEY and CDR2 SVGAGI come from the germline V gene. The CDR3 bases are TGTGCCAGCAGGGACACGGTGAGCACAGATACGCAGTATTTT. Its protein product is CASRDTVSTDTQYF.

The chain uses TRBV4-3 and TRBJ2-3, with 8 bases lining up with TRBD1. The CDR3 is 17 amino acids. J gave up 2 bases and V 0 bases, and 7 bases lay outside the gene matches. Germline V gene sequence: CDR1 LGHNA, CDR2 YSLEER. The CDR3 DNA is TGCGCCAGCAGCCAAGATCTAACAGGGGGTCACACAGATACGCAGTATTTT. It specifies CASSQDLTGGHTDTQYF.

In its sample, this clone was seen once. The V call is TRBV2, the J call TRBJ2-1; D perhaps matches TRBD2 (5 bases). The CDR3 sequence is 15 residues long. Trimming removed 4 bases at V and 4 bases at J, with 14 bases between. The germline CDR1 and CDR2 sequences are SNHLY and FYNNEI. CDR3 residues: CASSGLSLSYNEQFF. DNA of the CDR3: TGTGCCAGCAGTGGACTAAGTCTTTCGTACAATGAGCAGTTCTTC. Using reference TRBV2 and TRBJ2-1 for the parts outside the CDR3, the full variable domain is EPEVTQTPSHQVTQMGQEVILRCVPISNHLYFYWYRQILGQKVEFLVSFYNNEISEKSEIFDDQFSVERPDGSNFTLKIRSTKLEDSAMYFCASSGLSLSYNEQFFGPGTRLTVL.

The chain combines TRBV2 with TRBJ2-7; 7 bases are shared with TRBD1. V shed 6 bases and J 0 bases; nucleotides not matched to a gene: 5. CDR1 and CDR2 from the germline V gene are SNHLY and FYNNEI. The CDR3 has 14 residues. CDR3 sequence: CASRTRGISYEQYF. CDR3 DNA sequence: TGTGCCAGCAGGACCAGGGGGATCTCCTACGAGCAGTACTTC.

This chain uses TRBV2 with TRBJ1-1, with unresolved D. V was cut by 2 bases and J by 1 base, with 5 bases left in between. There are 13 residues in the CDR3. CDR1 and CDR2 (germline): SNHLY, FYNNEI. In nucleotides, the CDR3 is TGTGCCAGCAGTGAACAGAAGAACACTGAAGCTTTCTTT. As protein: CASSEQKNTEAFF.

The chain joins TRBV7-6 to TRBJ1-4; TRBD1 matches at 12 bases. With 0 bases clipped from V and 10 bases from J, the junction kept 9 bases outside the gene matches. Looked up from germline, CDR1 is SGHVS and CDR2 is FNYEAQ. This CDR3 has 17 amino acids. CDR3 loop: CASSLALRDRGLGKLFF. The CDR3 nucleotides read TGTGCCAGCAGCTTAGCCCTCAGGGACAGGGGGCTTGGAAAACTGTTTTTT.

The gene calls are TRBV19 and TRBJ1-1, with TRBD1 matching 7 bases. Germline V gene data show CDR1 as LNHDA and CDR2 as SQIVND (reference sequence). V dropped 6 bases and J dropped 1; count of bases not matched to a gene: 5. The CDR3 has 14 amino acids. This chain's CDR3 is CASSFGQANTEAFF. The CDR3 DNA is TGTGCCAGTAGCTTCGGACAGGCGAACACTGAAGCTTTCTTT.

The chain links TRBV7-2 to TRBJ1-3; D might be TRBD1 (6 bases). CDR1 SGHTA and CDR2 FQGNSA come from the germline V gene. This CDR3 contains 15 residues. Trimming left V 5 bases short and J 2 bases short, with 13 bases between. The CDR3 sequence: CASSPAGGPGNTIYF. In DNA, the CDR3 is TGTGCCAGCAGCCCCGCGGGGGGCCCTGGAAACACCATATATTTT.

The rearrangement uses TRBV28 and TRBJ2-1, with 7 bases that match TRBD2. The V gene end was trimmed by 5 bases and the J gene end by 6 bases; junction bases not matched to a gene: 13. CDR3 length equals 16 residues. Germline CDR1 and CDR2: MDHEN and SYDVKM. CDR3: CASSPWDERGRNEQFF. CDR3 DNA: TGTGCCAGCAGTCCCTGGGATGAGCGGGGTCGCAATGAGCAGTTCTTC.

The chain combines TRBV7-9 with TRBJ2-7, with 7 bases identical to TRBD1. Trimming took 3 bases from V and 2 from J; bases not matched to a gene: 4. This CDR3 is 14 amino acids long. Germline V lookup: CDR1 SEHNR, CDR2 FQNEAQ (reference sequence). Written as DNA, the CDR3 is TGTGCCAGCAGCTTCGGGACAGCGGCCTACGAGCAGTACTTC. It codes for CASSFGTAAYEQYF.

The chain links TRBV5-6 to TRBJ2-7; D may be TRBD2 (5 bases). CDR3 length equals 13 residues. Trimming left V 3 bases short and J 3 bases short, with 10 bases between. Germline CDR1 and CDR2: SGHDT and YYEEEE. The CDR3 nucleotides read TGTGCCAGCAGCTCCGCGGCGGGCTACGAGCAGTACTTC. It translates to CASSSAAGYEQYF.

The chain links TRBV5-8 to TRBJ2-3, with D perhaps TRBD2 (6 bases). From germline, CDR1 is SGHTS and CDR2 YDEGEE. The CDR3 has 16 residues. V lost 0 bases to trimming and J lost 4 bases, with 15 bases between them. CDR3 residues: CASSLGAGSGSDTQYF. The DNA for the CDR3 is TGTGCCAGCAGCTTGGGCGCCGGTAGCGGATCAGATACGCAGTATTTT.